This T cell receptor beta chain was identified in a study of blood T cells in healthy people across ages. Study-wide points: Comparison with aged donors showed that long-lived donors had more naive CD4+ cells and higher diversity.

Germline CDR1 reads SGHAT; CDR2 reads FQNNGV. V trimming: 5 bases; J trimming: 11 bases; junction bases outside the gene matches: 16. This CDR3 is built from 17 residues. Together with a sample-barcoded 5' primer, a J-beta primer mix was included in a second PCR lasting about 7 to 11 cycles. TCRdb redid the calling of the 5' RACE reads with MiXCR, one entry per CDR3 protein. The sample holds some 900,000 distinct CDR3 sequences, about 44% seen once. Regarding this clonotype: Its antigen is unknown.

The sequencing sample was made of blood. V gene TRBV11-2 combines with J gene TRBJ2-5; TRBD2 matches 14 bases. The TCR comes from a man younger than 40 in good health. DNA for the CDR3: TGTGCCAGCAGCGTTGGGACTAGCGGGGGAACCTACAATGAGCAGTACTTC. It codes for CASSVGTSGGTYNEQYF.